Shown below are 24 T cell receptor beta chains from a single sample sequenced in a study of T cell clonality in common variable immunodeficiency. Some clones are missing from TCRdb's copy, which holds only in-frame ones; the method was immunoSEQ multiplex PCR. Observed in the sample are some 80,000 clones, none of them singletons. The specimen was peripheral blood mononuclear cells. The receptors originated from a person aged 18-70 years in good health.

This clone occurred many times. The read terminates 3 residues before the CDR3 end, so the remaining end is supplied by the germline J gene. The chain recombines TRBV7-2 with TRBJ2-1; no reliable D call. This CDR3 is 12 amino acids long. V gave up 0 bases and J gave up 9 bases, with 6 bases separating them. CDR1 and CDR2 (germline): SGHTA, FQGNSA. The CDR3 region is CASSLALGEQFF. CDR3 DNA (partial): TGTGCCAGCAGCTTAGCGCTCGGTGAG.

This clone was seen ten or more times. The read ends 3 residues before the CDR3 terminus; that terminus is restored from the germline J gene. The rearrangement links TRBV7-3 to TRBJ2-3; 13 positions match TRBD2. CDR3 length equals 20 residues. Trimming cost V 0 bases and J 6 bases; bases outside gene matches: 15. Germline lookup yields CDR1 SGHTA and CDR2 FQGTGA. The CDR3 here is CASSLTTRRGLAGHEDTQYF. CDR3 bases read: TGTGCCAGCAGCTTAACTACACGGAGGGGACTAGCGGGACACGAGGATACG.

This clone has at least ten counts. Sequencing ends 3 residues short of the CDR3 end; the germline J gene provides the rest. V is TRBV20-1 and J is TRBJ2-5; 8 bases fit TRBD2. The CDR3 runs to 14 residues. Germline V lookup: CDR1 DFQATT, CDR2 SNEGSKA (reference sequence). The trim removed 2 bases at V and 5 bases at J, leaving 7 bases unmatched. Here the CDR3 reads CSARTGLGLETQYF. The part of the CDR3 DNA that was read is TGCAGTGCTAGAACGGGACTAGGGCTGGAGACC.

This clone was observed at least ten times. The CDR3 is cut off 3 residues early in the read; its end comes from the germline J gene. The rearrangement links TRBV7-2 to TRBJ2-7, with no clear D. Germline V gene lookup returns CDR1 SGHTA and CDR2 FQGNSA. The CDR3 extends over 12 amino acids. Trimming took 3 bases from V and 3 from J, leaving 6 bases between them. The chain's CDR3 is CASSFEVYEQYF. The CDR3 bases that were read are TGTGCCAGCAGCTTTGAGGTCTACGAG.

This clone was observed many times. The CDR3 is cut off 3 residues early in the read; its end comes from the germline J gene. The J gene is TRBJ1-6, the V gene TRBV20-1; a weak D match, TRBD1 (6 bases). Germline V gene sequence: CDR1 DFQATT, CDR2 SNEGSKA (reference sequence). The CDR3 extends over 13 amino acids. CDR3 in amino acids: CSARDWGLLTLHF. The sequenced part of the CDR3 DNA is TGCAGTGCTAGAGATTGGGGGCTGCTAACC.

In this sample, this clone turned up many times. Read sequence stops 3 residues before the CDR3 end, and the germline J gene provides the missing end. The J gene is TRBJ2-7, the V gene TRBV5-5; 7 bases match TRBD2. The CDR3 is made up of 15 amino acids. The trim removed 4 bases at V and 5 bases at J, leaving 12 bases unmatched. Germline V gives CDR1 SGHKS, CDR2 YYEKEE (reference sequence). CDR3 amino acids: CASSGFWAGVDEQYF. The DNA read from the CDR3 is TGTGCCAGCAGCGGGTTTTGGGCGGGAGTCGACGAG.

This clone occurred many times. The read finishes 3 residues shy of the CDR3 end, and the germline J gene is used to complete it. The chain uses TRBV7-3 and TRBJ2-3, with D possibly being TRBD2 (5 bases). Per the germline V gene, CDR1 is SGHTA and CDR2 is FQGTGA. The CDR3 consists of 15 residues. The V gene lost 1 base and the J gene lost 2 bases, with 10 bases spanning the gap. The CDR3 region is CASSLRRGDTDTQYF. The CDR3 bases that were read are TGTGCCAGCAGCTTAAGACGGGGAGACACAGATACG.

This clone was detected many times. The read falls 3 residues short of the CDR3 end, and the missing part is taken from the germline J gene. This chain joins TRBV29-1 and TRBJ1-2; possible D gene TRBD1, 5 bases. The germline gives CDR1 SQVTM, CDR2 ANQGSEA. Trimming took off 6 bases at V and 6 bases at J, with 17 bases between the two ends. The CDR3 runs 13 residues. CDR3 sequence: CSVDGGGYHGYTF. The DNA read from the CDR3 is TGCAGCGTCGACGGTGGGGGGTACCATGGC. The whole variable domain, remainder taken from reference TRBV29-1 and TRBJ1-2, is SAVISQKPSRDICQRGTSLTIQCQVDSQVTMMFWYRQQPGQSLTLIATANQGSEATYESGFVIDKFPISRPNLTFSTLTVSNMSPEDSSIYLCSVDGGGYHGYTFGSGTRLTVV.

The sample holds many counts of this clone. The read ends 3 residues early relative to the CDR3; the germline J gene fills the gap. This chain connects TRBV19 to TRBJ2-3; 12 bases line up with TRBD2. This CDR3 spans 17 amino acids. Germline lookup yields CDR1 LNHDA and CDR2 SQIVND (reference sequence). Losses at the gene ends were 2 bases for V and 2 bases for J; bases not matched to a gene: 5. The covered CDR3 bases are TGTGCCAGTAGTATACTAGCGGGAGGGTCCTACACAGATACG. Translating it yields CASSILAGGSYTDT. In full, the CDR3 is CASSILAGGSYTDTQYF.

This clone was observed many times. The read stops 3 residues short of the end of the CDR3; the missing end is completed from the germline J gene. The J gene is TRBJ2-7, the V gene TRBV12-3 or TRBV12-4; 10 bases map to TRBD2. The V gene end was trimmed by 6 bases and the J gene end by 5 bases; junction bases not matched to a gene: 10. The CDR3 is 15 amino acids. CDR3 loop: CASSGLAAFLDEQYF. The CDR3 DNA, read in part, is TGTGCCAGCAGCGGACTAGCGGCTTTCCTGGACGAG.

At least ten counts were recorded for this clone. The CDR3 goes on 3 residues after the read ends, and that part is filled in from the germline J gene. The chain carries TRBV29-1 and TRBJ2-7; D not certain. The CDR3 has 12 residues. Germline V gene lookup returns CDR1 SQVTM and CDR2 ANQGSEA. V lost 3 bases and J lost 1, with 7 bases in between. Incomplete CDR3 DNA: TGCAGCGTTGACGGCGGATCCTACGAG. The encoded protein is CSVDGGSYE. In full, the CDR3 reads CSVDGGSYEQYF.

This clone was counted many times. The read ends 3 residues shy of where the CDR3 ends; the end is completed using the germline J gene. V gene TRBV10-3 combines with J gene TRBJ2-5; D is perhaps TRBD2 (5 bases). CDR1 and CDR2 from the germline V gene are ENHRY and SYGVKD. The CDR3 has 13 residues. Deletions cut 10 bases from V and 1 base from J, with 13 bases between. CDR3 amino acids: CASHAAGQETQYF. Partial CDR3 DNA: TGTGCCAGCCACGCGGCGGGCCAAGAGACC.

This clone was counted ten times or more. The read ends 3 residues shy of where the CDR3 ends; the end is completed using the germline J gene. The chain carries TRBV11-2 and TRBJ2-7, with D possibly matching TRBD1 (6 bases). The CDR3 is made up of 13 amino acids. Germline V lookup: CDR1 SGHAT, CDR2 FQNNGV. V gave up 5 bases and J gave up 6 bases, with 14 bases separating them. CDR3 residues: CASSLNRVAEQYF. The sequenced CDR3 bases are TGTGCCAGCAGCCTCAACAGGGTTGCCGAG.

This clone was seen at least ten times. The junction departs from germline at one end; a sequencing error may be responsible. The CDR3 is CASSQFGDTQYF. Incomplete CDR3 DNA: TGCGCCAGCAGCCAATTCGGAGATACG. The gene calls are TRBV4-2 and TRBJ2-3, with D uncertain. With the read ending 3 residues before the CDR3 end, the germline J gene is used to fill in that end. The CDR3 runs 12 residues. In germline, CDR1 is LGHNA, CDR2 YNFKEQ.

This clone was counted ten times or more. The read ends 3 residues before the CDR3 terminus; that terminus is restored from the germline J gene. The J gene is TRBJ2-3, the V gene TRBV19; tentative D call: TRBD1 (6 bases). Trimming took 1 base from V and 1 from J, leaving 15 bases between them. Germline loops: CDR1 LNHDA, CDR2 SQIVND (reference sequence). The length of the CDR3 is 17 residues. The sequenced part of the CDR3 DNA is TGTGCCAGTAGTATAGTGGACGGGGCAGGGGGCACAGATACG. This codes for CASSIVDGAGGTDT. The complete CDR3 reads CASSIVDGAGGTDTQYF.

This clone was detected many times. The read comes to an end 3 residues before the CDR3 does, leaving the germline J gene to fill in the end. The chain is built from TRBV23-1 and TRBJ2-7; D might be TRBD1 (6 bases). TRBV23-1 carries the ORF label, with uncertain function. The V end lost 1 base, the J end lost 2 bases, and 15 bases lay between the germline ends. The CDR3 totals 16 residues. The sequenced CDR3 bases are TGCGCCAGCAGTCAATTAACAGGGCAAGACCCCTACGAG. It translates to CASSQLTGQDPYE. The complete CDR3 protein is CASSQLTGQDPYEQYF.

This clone was seen repeatedly, ten times or more. The sequence runs out 3 residues before the end of the CDR3; the remainder is reconstructed from the germline J gene. The chain is built from TRBV6-4 and TRBJ1-2, with a tentative D call TRBD1 (6 bases). Germline assignment: CDR1 MRHNA and CDR2 SNTAGT. V lost 6 bases to trimming and J lost 1 base, with 9 bases between them. CDR3 length: 13 amino acids. The sequenced part of the CDR3 DNA is TGTGCCAGCAGGCCGGGACATAACTATGGC. Amino acids: CASRPGHNYG. The whole CDR3 sequence is CASRPGHNYGYTF.

Ten or more counts support this clone. The CDR3 extends 3 residues past the end of the read, so its final part is completed from the germline J gene. The chain recombines TRBV18 with TRBJ2-1; 10 nucleotides line up with TRBD1. Looked up from germline, CDR1 is KGHSH and CDR2 is LQKENI. The CDR3 runs 15 residues. V gave up 4 bases and J gave up 5 bases; unmatched junction bases: 5. The covered CDR3 bases are TGTGCCAGCTCACGCCCGGGACAGGGGAACAATGAG. Protein: CASSRPGQGNNE. The complete CDR3 reads CASSRPGQGNNEQFF.

Many counts were recorded for this clone. Read sequence stops 3 residues before the CDR3 end, and the germline J gene provides the missing end. The genes are TRBV9 and TRBJ2-1; D perhaps matches TRBD1 (6 bases). V dropped 0 bases and J dropped 0 bases, with 10 bases sitting between them. This CDR3 contains 16 residues. Looked up from germline, CDR1 is SGDLS and CDR2 is YYNGEE. CDR3 DNA, as far as it was read: TGTGCCAGCAGCGTAGACAGGGCCTACTCCTACAATGAG. Translation: CASSVDRAYSYNE. The entire CDR3 protein reads CASSVDRAYSYNEQFF.

Many counts were recorded for this clone. The CDR3 extends 3 residues past the end of the read, so its final part is completed from the germline J gene. V is TRBV12-3 or TRBV12-4 and J is TRBJ2-7, with TRBD1 matching 7 bases. The CDR3 is made up of 12 amino acids. V lost 4 bases, J lost 6 bases, and 3 bases stayed unmatched. The CDR3 region is CASSYRGSEQYF. The sequenced CDR3 bases are TGTGCCAGCAGTTACAGGGGCTCCGAG.

This clone was recorded many times. The read comes to an end 3 residues before the CDR3 does, leaving the germline J gene to fill in the end. V usage is TRBV14 and J usage is TRBJ2-7, with a possible D match to TRBD2 (6 bases). V shed 4 bases and J shed 3 bases, with 13 bases lying between them. The CDR3 has 14 amino acids. Germline-derived CDR1 and CDR2 are SGHDN and FVKESK. The CDR3 protein is CASSPGDPIYEQYF. The DNA read from the CDR3 is TGTGCCAGCAGCCCGGGGGATCCGATCTACGAG.

This clone was counted at least ten times. The CDR3 end lies 3 residues beyond the end of the read and is filled in from the germline J gene. The V call is TRBV19, the J call TRBJ1-5; TRBD1 aligns across 8 bases. V was pared by 6 bases and J by 7 bases, with 11 bases of the junction left unmatched. This CDR3 region has 15 residues. Germline CDR1 reads LNHDA; CDR2 reads SQIVND (reference sequence). CDR3 amino acids: CASSSPDRARQPQHF. Partial CDR3 DNA: TGTGCCAGTAGCTCCCCGGACAGGGCAAGACAGCCC.

In this sample, this clone turned up many times. The read comes to an end 3 residues before the CDR3 does, leaving the germline J gene to fill in the end. This sequence joins TRBV24-1 and TRBJ2-3; TRBD2 aligns across 16 bases. The V gene's germline CDR1 is KGHDR and CDR2 SFDVKD. The CDR3 covers 20 residues. The J segment lost 2 bases and the V segment lost 2 bases, leaving 9 bases of the junction unmatched. The sequenced part of the CDR3 DNA is TGTGCCACCAGTGATTCGGGACTAGCGGGAGGGCCGGGGGACACAGATACG. Its protein product is CATSDSGLAGGPGDTDT. The whole CDR3 protein reads CATSDSGLAGGPGDTDTQYF.

As concerns this clone: Read sequence stops 3 residues before the CDR3 end, and the germline J gene provides the missing end. The chain recombines TRBV30 with TRBJ2-4, with D tentatively TRBD2 (6 bases). Germline values: CDR1 GTSNPN, CDR2 SVGIG (reference sequence). CDR3 length: 14 residues. This CDR3 is CAWSKLRMDYGQYF. Incomplete CDR3 DNA: TGTGCCTGGAGCAAACTCCGGATGGACTATGGT.